This T cell receptor (beta chain) was sequenced in a study of blood T cell repertoires in COVID-19 (dated by TCRdb to the early 2020s). About the study as a whole: Collaborator samples came from the United States, Italy and Spain and covered acute and convalescent phases of COVID-19. The samples were drawn from the first 160 participants of the ongoing ImmuneRACE study and from some 1,300 subjects provided by 6 global collaborators. The repertoires were made available in a free public database intended to serve as a resource for research on the immune response to SARS-CoV-2. The prospective study material was composed of cDNA or gDNA derived from T cells, B-cell-depleted T cells, or PBMCs. Subjects who had been exposed to COVID-19, were actively infected with it, or had recovered from it provided the deeply sampled blood TCRbeta repertoires that made up the dataset. Sample metadata almost always included a de-identified subject ID, COVID-19 status, age in years and sex. Where available, HLA class I and class II types were taken from metadata supplied by the sample provider and were not determined by assay-based typing.

Regarding this clone: It has no known antigen specificity. The input lacks base qualities; no much larger clone sits a single base away.

The CDR3 spans 16 residues, from the cysteine through the phenylalanine. Only the CDR3 DNA is retained, 48 bases long and in frame from the first base. Per the germline V gene, SGDLS is the CDR1 and YYNGEE is the CDR2. The V and J ends are trimmed by 0 bases and 2 bases, leaving 12 bases between them. Another Seattle source contributed samples from volunteer blood donors who had recovered from COVID-19. Each collaborating institution followed its own protocols to collect whole blood in K2EDTA tubes. For TCRbeta analysis, collaborators shipped samples as frozen whole blood, isolated PBMCs, or DNA extracted from either of those sample types. Overall study outcomes, separate from this receptor: Clinical and demographic metadata were provided uncurated, with the amount varying by source and participant.

The immunoSEQ Assay, a bias-controlled multiplex PCR, was used to amplify TCRbeta CDR3 regions from genomic DNA. In the authors' own workflow: The number of nucleated cells in each sample was estimated by amplification of reference gene primers within the assay. Sequence reads were collapsed and filtered to measure the absolute abundance of every unique TCRbeta CDR3 rearrangement. For each sample, productive Simpson clonality was calculated as the square root of Simpson's diversity index across productive rearrangements. Drawn from immuneACCESS, this table holds only the in-frame rearrangements with V and J called that TCRdb kept. Clones are partly lost; checked studies trace under half to an unresolved V gene and leave the rest unexplained. D and trimming were read from the DNA, whereas the V and J calls and clone size are those reported in that table. The sample table shows approximately 300,000 clones, and 89% are seen once. The ten most abundant clones make up nearly 6.5% of the sample.

Sequenced sample: peripheral blood. The source is a young man who had recovered from COVID-19. The chain joins TRBV9 to TRBJ1-3; perhaps TRBD1 is the D gene, with 6 bases matching. The DNA sequence is TGTGCCAGCAGCGTAGCAACAGGGAAAGCTGGAAACACCATATATTTT. The translation is CASSVATGKAGNTIYF.